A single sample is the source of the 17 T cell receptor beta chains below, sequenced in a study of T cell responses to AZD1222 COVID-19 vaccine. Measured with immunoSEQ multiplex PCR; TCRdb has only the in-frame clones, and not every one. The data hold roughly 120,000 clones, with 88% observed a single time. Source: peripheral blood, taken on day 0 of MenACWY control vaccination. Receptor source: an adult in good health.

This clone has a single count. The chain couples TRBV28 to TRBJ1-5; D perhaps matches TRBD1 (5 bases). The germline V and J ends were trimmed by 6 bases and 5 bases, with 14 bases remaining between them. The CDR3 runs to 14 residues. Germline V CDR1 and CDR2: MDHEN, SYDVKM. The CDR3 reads CASRAGGGDQPQHF. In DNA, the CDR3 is TGTGCCAGCAGAGCGGGCGGGGGGGATCAGCCCCAGCATTTT.

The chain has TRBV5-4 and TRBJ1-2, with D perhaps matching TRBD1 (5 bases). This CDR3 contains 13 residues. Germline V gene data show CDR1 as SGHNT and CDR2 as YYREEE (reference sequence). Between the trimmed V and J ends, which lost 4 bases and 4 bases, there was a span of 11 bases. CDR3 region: CASSGGRTYGYTF. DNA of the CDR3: TGTGCCAGCAGCGGGGGACGGACCTATGGCTACACCTTC.

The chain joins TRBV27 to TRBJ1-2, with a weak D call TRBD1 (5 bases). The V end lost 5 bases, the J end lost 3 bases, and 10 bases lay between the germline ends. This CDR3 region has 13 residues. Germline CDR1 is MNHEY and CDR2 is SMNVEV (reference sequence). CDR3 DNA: TGTGCCAGCAGTACCCGAGGGGACTATGGCTACACCTTC. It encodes CASSTRGDYGYTF.

The CDR3 region is CASSFDDNEQFF. The CDR3 DNA sequence: TGTGCCAGCAGCTTTGACGACAATGAGCAGTTCTTC. The V call is TRBV11-2, the J call TRBJ2-1; D remains ambiguous. From germline, CDR1 is SGHAT and CDR2 FQNNGV. This CDR3 has 12 amino acids. The V gene lost 3 bases and the J gene lost 5 bases, with 5 bases spanning the gap. The variable domain in full, with the rest retrieved from reference TRBV11-2 and TRBJ2-1, is EAGVAQSPRYKIIEKRQSVAFWCNPISGHATLYWYQQILGQGPKLLIQFQNNGVVDDSQLPKDRFSAERLKGVDSTLKIQPAKLEDSAVYLCASSFDDNEQFFGPGTRLTVL.

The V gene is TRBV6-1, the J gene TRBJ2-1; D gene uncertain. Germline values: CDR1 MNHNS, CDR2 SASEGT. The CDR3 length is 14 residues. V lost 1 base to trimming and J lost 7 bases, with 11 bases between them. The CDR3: CASSEGSVWNEQFF. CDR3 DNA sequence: TGTGCCAGCAGTGAAGGGAGCGTGTGGAATGAGCAGTTCTTC.

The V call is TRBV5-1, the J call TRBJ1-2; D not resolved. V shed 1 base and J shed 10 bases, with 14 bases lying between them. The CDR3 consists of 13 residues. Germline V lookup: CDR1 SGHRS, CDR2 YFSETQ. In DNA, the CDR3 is TGCGCCAGCAGCTTGCATACAGATCTAATCTACACCTTC. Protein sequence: CASSLHTDLIYTF.

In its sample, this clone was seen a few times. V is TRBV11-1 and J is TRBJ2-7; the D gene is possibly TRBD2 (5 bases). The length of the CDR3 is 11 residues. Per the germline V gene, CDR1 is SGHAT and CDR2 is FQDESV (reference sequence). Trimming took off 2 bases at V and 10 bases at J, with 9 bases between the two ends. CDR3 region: CASSLFGEQYF. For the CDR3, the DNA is TGTGCCAGCAGCTTATTCGGGGAACAGTACTTC.

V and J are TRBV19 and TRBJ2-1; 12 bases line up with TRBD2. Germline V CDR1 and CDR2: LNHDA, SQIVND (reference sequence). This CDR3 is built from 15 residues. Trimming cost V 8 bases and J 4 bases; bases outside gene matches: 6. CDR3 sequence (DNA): TGTGCCAGTCGGGGAGGACTAGCGGGATACAATGAGCAGTTCTTC. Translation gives CASRGGLAGYNEQFF.

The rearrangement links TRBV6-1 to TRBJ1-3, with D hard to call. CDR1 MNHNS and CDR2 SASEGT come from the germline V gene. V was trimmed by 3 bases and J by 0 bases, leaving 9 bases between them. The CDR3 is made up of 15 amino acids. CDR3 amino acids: CASSEFPSSGNTIYF. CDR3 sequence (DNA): TGTGCCAGCAGTGAGTTCCCTAGCTCTGGAAACACCATATATTTT.

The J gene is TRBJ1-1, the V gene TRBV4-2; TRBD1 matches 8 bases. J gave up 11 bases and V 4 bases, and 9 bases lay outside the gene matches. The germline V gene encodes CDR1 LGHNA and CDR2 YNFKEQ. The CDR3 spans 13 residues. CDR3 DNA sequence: TGTGCCAGCAGCCGAGGCATGGGACAGGCCGCTTTCTTT. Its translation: CASSRGMGQAAFF.

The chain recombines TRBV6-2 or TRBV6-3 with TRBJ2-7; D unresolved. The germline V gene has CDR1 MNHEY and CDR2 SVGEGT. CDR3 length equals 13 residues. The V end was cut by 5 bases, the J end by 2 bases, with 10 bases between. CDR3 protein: CASSPLSPYEQYF. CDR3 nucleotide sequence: TGTGCCAGCAGTCCCCTTTCCCCCTACGAGCAGTACTTC.

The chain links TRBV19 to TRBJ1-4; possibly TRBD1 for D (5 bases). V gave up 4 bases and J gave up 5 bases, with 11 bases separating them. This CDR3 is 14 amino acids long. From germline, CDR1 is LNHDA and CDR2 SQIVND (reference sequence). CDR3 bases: TGTGCCAGTAGTAATGGACAAAGAAATGAAAAACTGTTTTTT. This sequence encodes CASSNGQRNEKLFF.

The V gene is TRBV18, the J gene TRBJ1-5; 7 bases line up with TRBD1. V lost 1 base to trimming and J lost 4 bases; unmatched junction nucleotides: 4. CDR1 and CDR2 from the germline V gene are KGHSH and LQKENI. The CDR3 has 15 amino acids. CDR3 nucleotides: TGTGCCAGCTCACCACAGGGGGCGAAAAATCAGCCCCAGCATTTT. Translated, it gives CASSPQGAKNQPQHF.

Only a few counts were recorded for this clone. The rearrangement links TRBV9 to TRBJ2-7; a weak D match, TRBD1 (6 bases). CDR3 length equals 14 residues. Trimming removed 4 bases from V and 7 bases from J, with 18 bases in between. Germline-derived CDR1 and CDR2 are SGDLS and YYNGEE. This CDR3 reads CASSPPPGAREQYF. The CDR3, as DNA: TGTGCCAGCAGCCCACCCCCAGGGGCAAGGGAGCAGTACTTC.

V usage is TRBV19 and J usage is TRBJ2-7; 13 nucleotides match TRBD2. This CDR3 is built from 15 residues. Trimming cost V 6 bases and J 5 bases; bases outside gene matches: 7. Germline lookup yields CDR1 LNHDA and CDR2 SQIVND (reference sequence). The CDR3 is CASSPTSGRPHEQYF. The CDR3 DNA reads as TGTGCCAGTAGCCCGACTAGCGGGAGGCCTCACGAGCAGTACTTC.

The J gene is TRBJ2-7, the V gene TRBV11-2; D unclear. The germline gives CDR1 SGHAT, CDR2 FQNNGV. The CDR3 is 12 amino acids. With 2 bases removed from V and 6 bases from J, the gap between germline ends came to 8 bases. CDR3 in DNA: TGTGCCAGCAGCTTAACCGGTCCCGAGCAGTACTTC. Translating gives CASSLTGPEQYF.

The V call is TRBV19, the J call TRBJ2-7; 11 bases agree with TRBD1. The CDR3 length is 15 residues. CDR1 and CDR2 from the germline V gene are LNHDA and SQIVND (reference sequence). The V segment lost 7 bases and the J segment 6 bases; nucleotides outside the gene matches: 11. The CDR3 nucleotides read TGTGCCAGTACCTCCGGAGGGACAGGGGGAGGCGAGCAGTACTTC. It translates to CASTSGGTGGGEQYF.